This T cell receptor beta chain is from a study of Ad26.COV2.S vaccination and SARS-CoV-2 variants. V lost 3 bases to trimming and J lost 4 bases; unmatched junction nucleotides: 5. The CDR3 covers 15 residues. Germline loops: CDR1 ENHRY, CDR2 SYGVKD. Assay used: immunoSEQ multiplex PCR; TCRdb lists only in-frame clones, some missing. The sample holds around 420,000 clones, roughly 88% seen once. Documented treatment: about 20 received Ad26.COV2.S at low or high dose, single or two shots; roughly 5 received placebo; per-sample allocation not given. Samples were taken on day 63 after the first vaccine or placebo injection.

This clonotype originated in a person aged 18-65 years who received the Ad26.COV2.S COVID-19 vaccine or a placebo. The source was peripheral blood, collected in a trial of Ad26.COV2.S vaccine versus placebo. The V and J genes are TRBV10-3 and TRBJ1-4, with 7 positions matching TRBD1. As DNA, the CDR3 is TGTGCCATCAGTGATGGACAGGAGCTTAATGAAAAACTGTTTTTT. This gives the protein CAISDGQELNEKLFF.